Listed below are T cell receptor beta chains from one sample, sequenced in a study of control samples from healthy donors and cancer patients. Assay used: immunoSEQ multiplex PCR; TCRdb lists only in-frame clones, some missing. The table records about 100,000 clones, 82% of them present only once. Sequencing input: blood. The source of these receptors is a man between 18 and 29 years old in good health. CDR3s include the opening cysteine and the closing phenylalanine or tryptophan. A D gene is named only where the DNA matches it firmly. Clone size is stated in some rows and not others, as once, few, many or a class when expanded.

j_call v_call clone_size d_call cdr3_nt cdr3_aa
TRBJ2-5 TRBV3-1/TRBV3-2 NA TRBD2 TGTGCCAGCAGCCAAGATATGAGGAGGCGGGGGGTCCCTGTAGAGACCCAGTACTTC CASSQDMRRRGVPVETQYF
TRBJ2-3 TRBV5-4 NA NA TGTGCCAGCAGCTTAGGGGGAGGCACAGATACGCAGTATTTT CASSLGGGTDTQYF
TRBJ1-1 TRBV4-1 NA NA TGCGCCAGCAGCCCCTTCGGGCACCAGAACACTGAAGCTTTCTTT CASSPFGHQNTEAFF
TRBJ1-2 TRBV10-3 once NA TGTGCCATCAGTGCTGCGGGGGAGGCATTGGGGCGCTACACCTTC CAISAAGEALGRYTF
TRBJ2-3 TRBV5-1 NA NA TGCGCCAGTAGCTCGGGGACCTCAACGGATACGCAGTATTTT CASSSGTSTDTQYF
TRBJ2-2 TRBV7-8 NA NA TGTGCCAGCAGCTTAAAGGGTCAGGGCGACGGGGAGCTGTTTTTT CASSLKGQGDGELFF
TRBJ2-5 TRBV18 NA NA TGTGCCAGCTCACAGGGTGACAGTTTACGAGAGACCCAGTACTTC CASSQGDSLRETQYF
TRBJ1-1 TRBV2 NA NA TGTGCCAGCGGAGCACAGATAAACACTGAAGCTTTCTTT CASGAQINTEAFF
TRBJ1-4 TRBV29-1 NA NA TGCAGCGCCCTAGACGGAGCCTTTAATGAAAAACTGTTTTTT CSALDGAFNEKLFF
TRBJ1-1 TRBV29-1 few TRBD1 TGCAGCGTTGAACCGGACAGGGGGCGGCTGTGGACTGAAGCTTTCTTT CSVEPDRGRLWTEAFF
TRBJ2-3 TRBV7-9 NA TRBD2 TGTGCCAGCAGCTTAGGACCGAGCGGGGGGCACACAGATACGCAGTATTTT CASSLGPSGGHTDTQYF
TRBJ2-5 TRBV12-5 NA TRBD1 TGTGCTAGTGCTCCCTCCGACAGGGGGCTGTGGGAGACCCAGTACTTC CASAPSDRGLWETQYF
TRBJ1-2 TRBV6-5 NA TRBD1 TGTGCCAGCAGCGTCGGGACAGTTGCTAACTATGGCTACACCTTC CASSVGTVANYGYTF
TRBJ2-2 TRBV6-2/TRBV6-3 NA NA TGTGCCAGCAGTAATCCGGGTGCCGCCGGCGGGGAGCTGTTTTTT CASSNPGAAGGELFF
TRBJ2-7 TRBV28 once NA TGTGCCAGCAGTGGAGAAGGATCTTACGAGCAGTACTTC CASSGEGSYEQYF
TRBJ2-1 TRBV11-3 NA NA TGTGCCAGCAGCCCAGCACGGAGCTCCTACAATGAGCAGTTCTTC CASSPARSSYNEQFF
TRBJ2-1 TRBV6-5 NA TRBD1 TGTGCCAGCAGTTACCCAGGACAGGGCTTGAATGAGCAGTTCTTC CASSYPGQGLNEQFF
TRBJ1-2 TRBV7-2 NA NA TGTGCCAGCAGCTACTACACGGGGGAGAACTATGGCTACACCTTC CASSYYTGENYGYTF
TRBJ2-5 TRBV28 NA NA TGTGCCAGCAGGAACGCACAGGGATTTCAAGAGACCCAGTACTTC CASRNAQGFQETQYF
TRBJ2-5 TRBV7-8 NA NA TGTGCCAGCAGCTTGGGGGCAGGCCTAACGGAGACCCAGTACTTC CASSLGAGLTETQYF
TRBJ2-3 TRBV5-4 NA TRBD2 TGTGCCAGCAGCCCTCTAGCGGGGGGCACAGATACGCAGTATTTT CASSPLAGGTDTQYF
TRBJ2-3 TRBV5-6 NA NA TGTGCCAGCAGCCTAGACTTTGGGGCAGATACGCAGTATTTT CASSLDFGADTQYF
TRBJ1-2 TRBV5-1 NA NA TGCGCCAGCAGCTTTTGGGGCAGGGCGGATGGCTACACCTTC CASSFWGRADGYTF
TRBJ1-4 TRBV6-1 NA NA TGTGCCAGCAGTGAACCCTATAAAAATGAAAAACTGTTTTTT CASSEPYKNEKLFF
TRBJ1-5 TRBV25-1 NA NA TGTGCCAGCAGTGAATCTGGCTCCGGGAGCAATCAGCCCCAGCATTTT CASSESGSGSNQPQHF
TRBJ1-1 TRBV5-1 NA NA TGCGCCAGCAGCTCCCCCCGGGTGGGAGAAAACACTGAAGCTTTCTTT CASSSPRVGENTEAFF
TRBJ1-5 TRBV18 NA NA TGTGCCAGCTCACCAGGGCCAGGGGCCCCAAGTTTGGATCAGCCCCAGCATTTT CASSPGPGAPSLDQPQHF
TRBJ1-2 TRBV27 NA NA TGTGCCAGCAGTTTAGGGGAGGGCTATGGCTACACCTTC CASSLGEGYGYTF
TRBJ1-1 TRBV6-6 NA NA TGTGCCAGCAGGTTTAAAACAGCGAACACTGAAGCTTTCTTT CASRFKTANTEAFF
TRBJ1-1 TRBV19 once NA TGTGCCAGTAGTATAGTCGTACGAGGGGTGGCTTTCTTT CASSIVVRGVAFF
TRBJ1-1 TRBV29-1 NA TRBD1 TGCAGCGGATACAGGGGAGACACTGAAGCTTTCTTT CSGYRGDTEAFF
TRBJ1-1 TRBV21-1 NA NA TGTGCCAGCAGGAGGGGGTTTGGGTGGTACACTGAAGCTTTCTTT CASRRGFGWYTEAFF
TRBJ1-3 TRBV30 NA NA TGTGCCTGGAGTCGGTCTGGAAACACCATATATTTT CAWSRSGNTIYF
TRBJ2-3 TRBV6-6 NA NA TGTGCCAGCAGTTACCTAGCGCCAAGCACAGATACGCAGTATTTT CASSYLAPSTDTQYF
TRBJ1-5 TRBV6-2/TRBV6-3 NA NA TGTGCCAGCAGCGCGGCGGGAGACAATCAGCCCCAGCATTTT CASSAAGDNQPQHF
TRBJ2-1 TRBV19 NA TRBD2 TGTGCCAGTAGTCCAACTAGCGGGGACATCTACAATGAGCAGTTCTTC CASSPTSGDIYNEQFF
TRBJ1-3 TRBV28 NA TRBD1 TGTGCCAGCATCGAGACAGGGGTCGGAAACACCATATATTTT CASIETGVGNTIYF
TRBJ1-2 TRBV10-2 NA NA TGCGCCAGCAGGACTACAGATGGGTCAGGCTATGGCTACACCTTC CASRTTDGSGYGYTF
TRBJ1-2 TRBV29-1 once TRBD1 TGCAGCGTGGCTCCCGGGACAGACCTTTATGGCTACACCTTC CSVAPGTDLYGYTF
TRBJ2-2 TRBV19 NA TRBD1 TGTGCCAGCCGTCGACCAGGGGGAAAGAACGGGGAGCTGTTTTTT CASRRPGGKNGELFF
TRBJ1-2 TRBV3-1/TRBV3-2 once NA TGTGCCAGCAGCCAAGATCGGTATCGTCTCGAGGGCTACACCTTC CASSQDRYRLEGYTF
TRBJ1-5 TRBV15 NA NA TGTGCCACCAGCATAGGATGGGATAATCAGCCCCAGCATTTT CATSIGWDNQPQHF
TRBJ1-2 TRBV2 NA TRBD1 TGTGCCAGCAAGGGACAGGGTCGCGGCTACACCTTC CASKGQGRGYTF
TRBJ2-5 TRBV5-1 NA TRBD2 TGCGCCAGCAGCCCCCGCGGGAGGGAGCGGGGAGAGACCCAGTACTTC CASSPRGRERGETQYF
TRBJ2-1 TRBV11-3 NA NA TGTGCCAGCAGCCTGGGAAGTTACAATGAGCAGTTCTTC CASSLGSYNEQFF
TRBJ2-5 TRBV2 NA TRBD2 TGTGCCAGCAGTGACCAAGGACTAGCGGGGGGAGGGGAGACCCAGTACTTC CASSDQGLAGGGETQYF